The sequence of this TCR beta chain was determined in a study of CD8+ T cells in alopecia areata. Study-level results: In scalp and blood, many expanded lesional clones persisted during tofacitinib. Alopecia totalis/universalis scalp especially showed more expanded CD8+ clones than normal scalp. Normal skin's resident alphabeta T cells are sequenced alongside lesional scalp T cells. Scalp clonality dropped significantly under tofacitinib, as did expanded CD8+ top-100 clones.

Specified treatment: oral pan-JAK inhibitor, 5-10 mg twice daily. Comments on this clone: The antigen is unknown. Relative to the germline gene, one junction end is altered; a read error may explain this.

Following extraction, RNA underwent reverse transcription to cDNA, which served as the sequencing template. This table comes from immunoSEQ multiplex PCR, and its TCRdb copy is limited to in-frame clones, with some not included. The table lists over 100,000 clones, around three fifths of them singletons. Germline V gene lookup returns CDR1 SGHTA and CDR2 FQGNSA. The CDR3 extends over 11 amino acids. The rearrangement uses TRBV7-2 and TRBJ1-3; D is ambiguous. This sample comprised CD8+ T cells sorted from blood, obtained at week 24, from a patient treated with tofacitinib. This clonotype was obtained from a human donor with alopecia areata. In DNA form, the CDR3 reads TGTGCCAGCAGCAACTCGTTGACATCGGATTTT. Amino acids: CASSNSLTSDF. Complete variable domain (other parts from reference TRBV7-2 and TRBJ1-3): GAGVSQSPSNKVTEKGKDVELRCDPISGHTALYWYRQSLGQGLEFLIYFQGNSAPDKSGLPSDRFSAERTGGSVSTLTIQRTQQEDSAVYLCASSNSLTSDFGEGSWLTVV.